The text below deals with one T cell receptor beta chain. Original processing methods: How many nucleated cells were present was estimated from reference gene primer amplification. Some clones are missing from TCRdb's copy, which holds only in-frame ones; the method was immunoSEQ multiplex PCR. That table is the source of V, J and clone size, and D and trimming were worked out from the DNA. In the table there are around 180,000 clones, approximately 86% of which are singletons. The data belong to a study of blood T cell repertoires in COVID-19. Germline trimming cut 11 bases from V and 5 bases from J; bases unmatched to any gene: 14. There are 14 residues in the CDR3. Germline CDR1 LNHNV, CDR2 YYDKDF (reference sequence).

Sequencing was done on a sample of peripheral blood. The sequence derives from a man between 65 and 80 years old with active or convalescent COVID-19. The rearrangement joins TRBV15 to TRBJ2-5; 7 bases fit TRBD2. This CDR3 reads CAAGSGVGGETQYF. CDR3 DNA: TGTGCCGCCGGTAGCGGCGTGGGGGGGGAGACCCAGTACTTC.